The 7 T cell receptor beta chains below all came from one sample that was sequenced in a study of blood T cell repertoires in COVID-19. The data were produced by immunoSEQ multiplex PCR, yet TCRdb's version contains in-frame clones alone and is incomplete. The sample comprises roughly 250,000 clones, 80% to 90% of which are singletons, and around 2.5% rests with the top ten. Sequencing was done on a sample of peripheral blood. Receptors were obtained from a woman between 50 and 59 years old with acute or convalescent COVID-19.

The chain has TRBV5-6 and TRBJ2-3; weak D call: TRBD2 (5 bases). V dropped 0 bases and J dropped 4 bases, with 9 bases sitting between them. The CDR3 has 14 residues. Per germline, CDR1 SGHDT and CDR2 YYEEEE. DNA of the CDR3: TGTGCCAGCAGCTTGGGAGGGTTCTCAGATACGCAGTATTTT. This sequence encodes CASSLGGFSDTQYF.

The rearrangement links TRBV30 to TRBJ1-5; D not resolved. This CDR3 contains 13 residues. Germline values: CDR1 GTSNPN, CDR2 SVGIG (reference sequence). V lost 7 bases, J lost 0 bases, and 10 bases lay in between. Written as DNA, the CDR3 is TGTGCCTTCGGCGGGGATAGCAATCAGCCCCAGCATTTT. Translating gives CAFGGDSNQPQHF. Drawing the rest from reference TRBV30 and TRBJ1-5, the complete variable domain is SQTIHQWPATLVQPVGSPLSLECTVEGTSNPNLYWYRQAAGRGLQLLFYSVGIGQISSEVPQNLSASRPQDRQFILSSKKLLLSDSGFYLCAFGGDSNQPQHFGDGTRLSIL.

Comments on this clone: Other nucleotide sequences from this sample produce the same CDR3. This rearrangement joins TRBV5-1 to TRBJ2-5, with 13 bases lining up with TRBD2. The CDR3 spans 15 residues. V dropped 4 bases and J dropped 2; count of bases not matched to a gene: 2. Germline V gene lookup returns CDR1 SGHRS and CDR2 YFSETQ. The CDR3 region has the DNA TGCGCCAGCAGCCCGGGACTAGCGGGACAAGAGACCCAGTACTTC. Protein product: CASSPGLAGQETQYF.

This chain uses TRBV3-1 (or the pseudogene TRBV3-2) with TRBJ1-1; perhaps TRBD1 as D (6 bases). V lost 2 bases and J 0 bases, leaving 10 bases between the germline ends. Germline V lookup: CDR1 LGHDT, CDR2 YNNKEL (reference sequence). The CDR3 is 15 residues long. In nucleotides, the CDR3 is TGTGCCAGCAGCCAAAGGGGGGGGGTGAACACTGAAGCTTTCTTT. Its translation: CASSQRGGVNTEAFF.

The gene calls are TRBV24-1 and TRBJ2-1; TRBD1 aligns across 12 bases. This CDR3 is built from 15 residues. Germline loops: CDR1 KGHDR, CDR2 SFDVKD. V gave up 5 bases and J gave up 4 bases; unmatched junction bases: 2. The CDR3 bases are TGTGCCACCAGTGGGGACAGGGGGCCATACAATGAGCAGTTCTTC. It yields the protein CATSGDRGPYNEQFF.

This clone was observed a handful of times. This sequence joins TRBV4-1 and TRBJ1-2; 7 positions agree with TRBD1. Germline V CDR1 and CDR2: MGHRA, YSYEKL. CDR3 length: 13 amino acids. Trimming took 4 bases from V and 8 from J; bases not matched to a gene: 7. CDR3 sequence reads: CASSLDRVGGYTF. The CDR3, as DNA: TGCGCCAGCAGCCTAGACAGGGTGGGAGGCTACACCTTC.

The CDR3 loop is CASSLGGGDYGYTF. The CDR3 coding sequence is TGTGCCAGCAGCTTAGGAGGTGGTGACTATGGCTACACCTTC. The chain uses TRBV7-3 and TRBJ1-2; D not certain. Germline V gene data show CDR1 as SGHTA and CDR2 as FQGTGA. V gave up 2 bases and J gave up 3 bases, with 10 bases separating them. CDR3 length: 14 amino acids. The full variable domain, its missing parts supplied by reference TRBV7-3 and TRBJ1-2, is GAGVSQTPSNKVTEKGKYVELRCDPISGHTALYWYRQSLGQGPEFLIYFQGTGAADDSGLPNDRFFAVRPEGSVSTLKIQRTERGDSAVYLCASSLGGGDYGYTFGSGTRLTVV.